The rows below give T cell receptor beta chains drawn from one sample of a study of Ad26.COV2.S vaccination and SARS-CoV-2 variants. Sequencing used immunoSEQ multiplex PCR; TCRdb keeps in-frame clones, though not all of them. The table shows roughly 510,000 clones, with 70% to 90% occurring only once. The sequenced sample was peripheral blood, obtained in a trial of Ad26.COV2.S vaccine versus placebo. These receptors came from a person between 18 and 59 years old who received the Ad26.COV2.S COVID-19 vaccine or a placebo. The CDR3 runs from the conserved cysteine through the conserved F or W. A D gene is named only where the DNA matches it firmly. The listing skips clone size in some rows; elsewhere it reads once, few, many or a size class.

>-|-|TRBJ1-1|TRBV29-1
TGCAGCGTTGGGGGAGGTGGCACTGAAGCTTTCTTT
CSVGGGGTEAFF
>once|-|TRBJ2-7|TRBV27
TGTGCCAGCAGTTCCTTGGGGGGCCCCTACGAGCAGTACTTC
CASSSLGGPYEQYF
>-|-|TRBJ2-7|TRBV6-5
TGTGCCAGCAGCGCGGGTTTCCGGGACGAGCAGTACTTC
CASSAGFRDEQYF
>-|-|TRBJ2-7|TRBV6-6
TGTGCCAGCAGCCCTACAGGGACCCCCTACGAGCAGTACTTC
CASSPTGTPYEQYF
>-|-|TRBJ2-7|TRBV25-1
TGTGCCAGCCGTCCCCCCCAGGGCGGGCAGTACTTC
CASRPPQGGQYF
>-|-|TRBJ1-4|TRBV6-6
TGTGCCACCAGGGAGGTGCAGGGTGTGGCTGAAAAACTGTTTTTT
CATREVQGVAEKLFF
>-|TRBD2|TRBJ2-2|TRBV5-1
TGCGCCAGCAGCAGGATAGCGGGAGGGCCCACCGGGGAGCTGTTTTTT
CASSRIAGGPTGELFF
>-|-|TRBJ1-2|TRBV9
TGTGCCAGCAGCGTAGTACCCGGGGGATTGGATGGCTACACCTTC
CASSVVPGGLDGYTF
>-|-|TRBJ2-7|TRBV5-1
TGCGCCAGCAGCTTGGCTGGGCGGGGCGCCTACGAGCAGTACTTC
CASSLAGRGAYEQYF
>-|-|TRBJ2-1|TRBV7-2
TGTGCCAGCATCCCCGGCAGGGCTAGCATTGAGCAGTTCTTC
CASIPGRASIEQFF
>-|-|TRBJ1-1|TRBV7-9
TGTGCCAGCAGCAGCTTAGGGGTGCCTGGGAGGGGGAACACTGAAGCTTTCTTT
CASSSLGVPGRGNTEAFF
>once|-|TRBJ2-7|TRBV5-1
TGCGCCAGCAGCTTGTGGTCAGGGGCAGGGAGGAACTACGAGCAGTACTTC
CASSLWSGAGRNYEQYF
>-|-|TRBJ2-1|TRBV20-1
TGCAGTGCTACAGACGTGGGGCAGTTCTTC
CSATDVGQFF
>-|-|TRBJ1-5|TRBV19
TGTGCCAGTAGTGAACAGCGGAACGGGCCCCAGCATTTT
CASSEQRNGPQHF
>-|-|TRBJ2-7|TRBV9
TGTGCCAGCAGTCCACTTATCAGCGGCCATTACGAGCAGTACTTC
CASSPLISGHYEQYF
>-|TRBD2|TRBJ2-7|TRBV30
TGTGCCTGGACCCCCCCGGTACTAGCGGGCAGATACGAGCAGTACTTC
CAWTPPVLAGRYEQYF
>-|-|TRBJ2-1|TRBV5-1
TGCGCCAGCAGCTTGGGGAACGCGTACAATGAGCAGTTCTTC
CASSLGNAYNEQFF
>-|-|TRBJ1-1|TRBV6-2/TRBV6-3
TGTGCCAGCAGCCCCTTTTTGGCGAACACTGAAGCTTTCTTT
CASSPFLANTEAFF
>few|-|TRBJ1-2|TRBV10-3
TGTGCCATCAGTGATGGGCCAGGAACTAACTATGGCTACACCTTC
CAISDGPGTNYGYTF
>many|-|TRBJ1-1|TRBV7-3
TGTGCCAGCAGCCCATCAGGGGCCGGAATGAACACTGAAGCTTTCTTT
CASSPSGAGMNTEAFF
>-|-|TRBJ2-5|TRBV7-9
TGTGCCAGCAGCTTAGCGCGAGGAGTGGGAGAGACCCAGTACTTC
CASSLARGVGETQYF
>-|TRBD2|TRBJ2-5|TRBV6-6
TGTGCCAGCAGCCCCCAGCGGGGAGGGGAGACCCAGTACTTC
CASSPQRGGETQYF